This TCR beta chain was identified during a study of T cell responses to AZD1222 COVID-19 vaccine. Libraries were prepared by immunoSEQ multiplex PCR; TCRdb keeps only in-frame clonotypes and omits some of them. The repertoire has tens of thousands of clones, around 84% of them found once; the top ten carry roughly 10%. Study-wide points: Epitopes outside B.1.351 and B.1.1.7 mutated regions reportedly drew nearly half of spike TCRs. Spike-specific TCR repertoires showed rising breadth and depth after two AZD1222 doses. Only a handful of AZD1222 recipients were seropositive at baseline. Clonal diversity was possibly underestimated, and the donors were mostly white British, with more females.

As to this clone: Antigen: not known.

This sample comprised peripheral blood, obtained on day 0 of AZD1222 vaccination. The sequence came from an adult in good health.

The CDR3 here is CAISEVGATNEAFF. The CDR3 nucleotides read TGTGCCATCAGTGAGGTAGGGGCGACAAATGAAGCTTTCTTT. The chain links TRBV10-3 to TRBJ1-1, with D possibly being TRBD1 (5 bases). With 2 bases removed from V and 7 bases from J, the gap between germline ends came to 14 bases. Per germline, CDR1 ENHRY and CDR2 SYGVKD. The CDR3 totals 14 residues.